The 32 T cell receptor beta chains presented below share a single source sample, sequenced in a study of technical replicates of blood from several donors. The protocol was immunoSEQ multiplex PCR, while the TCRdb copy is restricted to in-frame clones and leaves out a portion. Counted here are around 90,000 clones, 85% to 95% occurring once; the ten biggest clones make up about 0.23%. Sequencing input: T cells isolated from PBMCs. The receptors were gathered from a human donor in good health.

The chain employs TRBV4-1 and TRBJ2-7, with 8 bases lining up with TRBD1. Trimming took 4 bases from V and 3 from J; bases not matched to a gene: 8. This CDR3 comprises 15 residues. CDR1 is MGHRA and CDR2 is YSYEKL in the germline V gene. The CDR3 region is CASSPSPGQGYEQYF. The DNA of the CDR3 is TGCGCCAGCAGCCCAAGCCCCGGACAGGGCTACGAGCAGTACTTC.

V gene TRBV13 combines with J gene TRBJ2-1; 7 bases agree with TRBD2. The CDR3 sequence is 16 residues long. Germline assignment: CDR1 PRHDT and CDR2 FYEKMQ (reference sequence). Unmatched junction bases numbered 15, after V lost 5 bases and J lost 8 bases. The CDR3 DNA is TGTGCCAGCAGCAACGCGGGCGGGGGACCTGGGGATGAGCAGTTCTTC. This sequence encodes CASSNAGGGPGDEQFF. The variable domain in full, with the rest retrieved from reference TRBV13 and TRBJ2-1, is AAGVIQSPRHLIKEKRETATLKCYPIPRHDTVYWYQQGPGQDPQFLISFYEKMQSDKGSIPDRFSAQQFSDYHSELNMSSLELGDSALYFCASSNAGGGPGDEQFFGPGTRLTVL.

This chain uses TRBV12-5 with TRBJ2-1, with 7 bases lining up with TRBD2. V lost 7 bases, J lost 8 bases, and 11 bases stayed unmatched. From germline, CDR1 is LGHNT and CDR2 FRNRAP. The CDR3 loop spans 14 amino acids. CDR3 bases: TGTGCTAGTGCCCGTCAACTAGCGTCGGATGAGCAGTTCTTC. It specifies CASARQLASDEQFF.

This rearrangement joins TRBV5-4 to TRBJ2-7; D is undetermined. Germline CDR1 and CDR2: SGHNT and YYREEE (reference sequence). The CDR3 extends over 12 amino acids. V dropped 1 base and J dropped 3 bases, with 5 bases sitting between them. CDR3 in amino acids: CASSLNNYEQYF. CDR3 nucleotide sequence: TGTGCCAGCAGCTTGAACAACTACGAGCAGTACTTC.

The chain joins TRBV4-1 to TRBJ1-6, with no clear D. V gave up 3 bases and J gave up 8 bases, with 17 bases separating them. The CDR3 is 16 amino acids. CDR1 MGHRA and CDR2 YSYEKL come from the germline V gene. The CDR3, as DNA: TGCGCCAGCAGCCAGTTGGGTTCAGGAGGCGATTCACCCCTCCACTTT. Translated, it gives CASSQLGSGGDSPLHF.

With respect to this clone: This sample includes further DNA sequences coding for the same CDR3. This CDR3 is CASRKQGNTEAFF. The CDR3, as DNA: TGCGCCAGCAGAAAACAGGGAAACACTGAAGCTTTCTTT. The rearrangement uses TRBV10-1 and TRBJ1-1, with a weak D call TRBD1 (6 bases). CDR1 and CDR2 (germline): WNHNN, SYGVQD (reference sequence). The CDR3 has 13 residues. V was trimmed by 6 bases and J by 2 bases, leaving 10 bases between them.

The DNA of the CDR3 is TGCGCCAGCAGCTCCCCAAAGACCCAGTACTTC. It codes for CASSSPKTQYF. V gene TRBV5-1 combines with J gene TRBJ2-5; no firm D call. Trimming took 3 bases from V and 6 from J, leaving 6 bases between them. The CDR3 extends over 11 amino acids. From germline, CDR1 is SGHRS and CDR2 YFSETQ.

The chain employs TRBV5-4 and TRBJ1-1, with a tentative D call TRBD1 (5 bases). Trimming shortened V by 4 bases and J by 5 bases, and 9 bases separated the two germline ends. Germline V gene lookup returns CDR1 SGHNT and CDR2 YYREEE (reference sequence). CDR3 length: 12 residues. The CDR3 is CASSPRGTEAFF. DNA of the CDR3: TGTGCCAGCAGCCCTAGGGGAACTGAAGCTTTCTTT.

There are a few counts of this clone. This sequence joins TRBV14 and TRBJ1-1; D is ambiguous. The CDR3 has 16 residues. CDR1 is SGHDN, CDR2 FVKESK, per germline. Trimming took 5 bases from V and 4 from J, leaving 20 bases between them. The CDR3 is CASSTPSPILSTEAFF. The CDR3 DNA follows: TGTGCCAGCAGCACGCCCTCCCCAATCTTGAGCACTGAAGCTTTCTTT. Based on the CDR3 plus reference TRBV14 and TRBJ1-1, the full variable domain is EAGVTQFPSHSVIEKGQTVTLRCDPISGHDNLYWYRRVMGKEIKFLLHFVKESKQDESGMPNNRFLAERTGGTYSTLKVQPAELEDSGVYFCASSTPSPILSTEAFFGQGTRLTVV.

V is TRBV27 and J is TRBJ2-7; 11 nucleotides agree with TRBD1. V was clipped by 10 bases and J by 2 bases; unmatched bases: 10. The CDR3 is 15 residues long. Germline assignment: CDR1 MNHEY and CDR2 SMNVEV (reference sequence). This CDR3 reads CATSTRGQGAYEQYF. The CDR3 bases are TGTGCCACTTCGACACGGGGACAGGGGGCCTACGAGCAGTACTTC.

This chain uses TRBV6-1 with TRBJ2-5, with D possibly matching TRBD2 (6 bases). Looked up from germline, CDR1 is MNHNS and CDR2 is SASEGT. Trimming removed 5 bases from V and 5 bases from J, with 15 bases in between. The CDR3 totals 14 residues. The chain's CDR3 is CASSKREVLETQYF. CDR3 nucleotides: TGTGCCAGCAGTAAGAGGGAGGTCTTGGAGACCCAGTACTTC.

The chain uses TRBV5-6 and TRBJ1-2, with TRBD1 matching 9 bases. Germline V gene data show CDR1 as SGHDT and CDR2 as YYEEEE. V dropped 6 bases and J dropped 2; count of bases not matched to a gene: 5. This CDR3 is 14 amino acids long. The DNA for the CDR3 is TGTGCCAGCAACCCGGGACAGGGAAACTATGGCTACACCTTC. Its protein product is CASNPGQGNYGYTF.

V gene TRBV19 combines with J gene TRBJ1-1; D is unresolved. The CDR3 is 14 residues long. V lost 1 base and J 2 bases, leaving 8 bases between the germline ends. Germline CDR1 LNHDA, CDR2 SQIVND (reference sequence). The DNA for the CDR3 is TGTGCCAGTAGTATAGCACCAGAAAACACTGAAGCTTTCTTT. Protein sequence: CASSIAPENTEAFF. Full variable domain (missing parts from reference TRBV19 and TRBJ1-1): DGGITQSPKYLFRKEGQNVTLSCEQNLNHDAMYWYRQDPGQGLRLIYYSQIVNDFQKGDIAEGYSVSREKKESFPLTVTSAQKNPTAFYLCASSIAPENTEAFFGQGTRLTVV.

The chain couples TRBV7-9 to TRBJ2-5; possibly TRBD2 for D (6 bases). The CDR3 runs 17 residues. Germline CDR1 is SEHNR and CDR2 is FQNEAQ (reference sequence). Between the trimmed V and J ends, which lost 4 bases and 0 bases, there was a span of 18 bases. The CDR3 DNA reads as TGTGCCAGCAGCTCTACCGGCTTTACGGGGGACCAAGAGACCCAGTACTTC. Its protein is CASSSTGFTGDQETQYF.

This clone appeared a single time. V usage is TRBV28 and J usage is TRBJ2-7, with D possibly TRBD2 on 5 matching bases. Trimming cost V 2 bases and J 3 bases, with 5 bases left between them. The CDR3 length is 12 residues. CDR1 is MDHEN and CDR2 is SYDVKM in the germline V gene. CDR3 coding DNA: TGTGCCAGCAGTTTAGAGGGCTACGAGCAGTACTTC. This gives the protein CASSLEGYEQYF.

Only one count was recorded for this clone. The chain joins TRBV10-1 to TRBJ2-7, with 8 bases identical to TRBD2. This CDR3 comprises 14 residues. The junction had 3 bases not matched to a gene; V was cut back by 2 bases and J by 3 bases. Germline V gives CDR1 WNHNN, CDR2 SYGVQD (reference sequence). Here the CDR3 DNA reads TGCGCCAGCAGTGAGGGGACTAGTTACTACGAGCAGTACTTC. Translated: CASSEGTSYYEQYF.

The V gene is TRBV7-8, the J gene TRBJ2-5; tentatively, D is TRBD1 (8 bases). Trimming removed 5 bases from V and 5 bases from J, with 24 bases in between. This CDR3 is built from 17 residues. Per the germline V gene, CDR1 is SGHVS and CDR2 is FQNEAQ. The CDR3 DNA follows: TGTGCCAGCAGCCCTTACCCCCAGACAGGGGAGGGGGAGACCCAGTACTTC. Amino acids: CASSPYPQTGEGETQYF.

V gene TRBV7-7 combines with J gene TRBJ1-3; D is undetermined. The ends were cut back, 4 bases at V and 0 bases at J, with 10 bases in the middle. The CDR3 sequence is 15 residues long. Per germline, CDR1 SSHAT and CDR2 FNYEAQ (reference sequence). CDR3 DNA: TGTGCCAGCAGCTCCGGACTGAGCTCTGGAAACACCATATATTTT. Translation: CASSSGLSSGNTIYF.

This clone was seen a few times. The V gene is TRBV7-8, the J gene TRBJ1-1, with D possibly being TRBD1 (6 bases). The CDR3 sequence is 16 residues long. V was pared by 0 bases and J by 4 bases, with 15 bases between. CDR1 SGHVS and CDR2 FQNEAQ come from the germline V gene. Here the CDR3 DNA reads TGTGCCAGCAGCTTAGCGCGGGCAGGGGTAGTCACTGAAGCTTTCTTT. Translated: CASSLARAGVVTEAFF.

The CDR3 reads CASSLDPTGDGNTIYF. In DNA, the CDR3 is TGCGCCAGCAGCTTGGACCCGACAGGGGATGGAAACACCATATATTTT. The chain links TRBV5-1 to TRBJ1-3; 8 nucleotides agree with TRBD1. CDR3 length: 16 residues. Trimming took 0 bases from V and 3 from J; bases not matched to a gene: 5. Germline V lookup: CDR1 SGHRS, CDR2 YFSETQ. The whole variable domain, filled in from reference TRBV5-1 and TRBJ1-3, reads KAGVTQTPRYLIKTRGQQVTLSCSPISGHRSVSWYQQTPGQGLQFLFEYFSETQRNKGNFPGRFSGRQFSNSRSEMNVSTLELGDSALYLCASSLDPTGDGNTIYFGEGSWLTVV.

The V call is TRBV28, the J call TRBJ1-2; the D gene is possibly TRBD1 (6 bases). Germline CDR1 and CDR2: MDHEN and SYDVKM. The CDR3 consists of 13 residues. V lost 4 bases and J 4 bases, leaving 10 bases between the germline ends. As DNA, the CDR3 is TGTGCCAGCAGTTCGCAGGGGACCTATGGCTACACCTTC. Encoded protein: CASSSQGTYGYTF.

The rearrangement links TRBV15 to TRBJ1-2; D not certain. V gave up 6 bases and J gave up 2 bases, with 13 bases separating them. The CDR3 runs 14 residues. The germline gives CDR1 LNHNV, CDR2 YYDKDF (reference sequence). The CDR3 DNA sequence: TGTGCCACCAGTGGGCCTGGCAGCAACTATGGCTACACCTTC. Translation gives CATSGPGSNYGYTF.

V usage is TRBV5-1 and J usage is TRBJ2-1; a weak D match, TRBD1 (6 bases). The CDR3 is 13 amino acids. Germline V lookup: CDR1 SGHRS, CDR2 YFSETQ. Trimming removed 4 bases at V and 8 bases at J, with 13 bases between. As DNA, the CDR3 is TGCGCCAGCAGCAGCTGGGGGCATGATGAGCAGTTCTTC. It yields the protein CASSSWGHDEQFF.

DNA of the CDR3: TGTGCCAGCAGTTACTCGATCGGGACTAGCGCCTACGAGCAGTACTTC. Residues: CASSYSIGTSAYEQYF. V gene TRBV6-5 combines with J gene TRBJ2-7, with TRBD2 matching over 10 bases. V lost 0 bases to trimming and J lost 2 bases; unmatched junction nucleotides: 4. This CDR3 is 16 amino acids long. Germline CDR1 is MNHEY and CDR2 is SVGAGI.

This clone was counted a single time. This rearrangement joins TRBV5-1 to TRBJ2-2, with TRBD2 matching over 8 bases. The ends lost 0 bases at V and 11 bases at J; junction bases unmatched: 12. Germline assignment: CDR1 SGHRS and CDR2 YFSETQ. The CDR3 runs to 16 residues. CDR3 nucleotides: TGCGCCAGCAGCTTGGGACTAGCGTCTCTGGGTCGAGAGCTGTTTTTT. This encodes CASSLGLASLGRELFF.

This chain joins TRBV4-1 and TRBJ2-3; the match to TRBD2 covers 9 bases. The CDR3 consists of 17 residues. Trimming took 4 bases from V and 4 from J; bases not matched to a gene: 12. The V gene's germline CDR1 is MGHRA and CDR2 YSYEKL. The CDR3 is CASSPVASGTYPDTQYF. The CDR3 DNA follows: TGCGCCAGCAGCCCCGTCGCTAGCGGGACCTACCCAGATACGCAGTATTTT.

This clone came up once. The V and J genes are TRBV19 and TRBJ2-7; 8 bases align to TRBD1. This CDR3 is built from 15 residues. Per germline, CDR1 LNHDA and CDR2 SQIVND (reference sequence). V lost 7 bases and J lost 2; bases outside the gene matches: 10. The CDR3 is CASKVRGTGAYEQYF. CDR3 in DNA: TGTGCCAGTAAGGTGCGTGGGACAGGTGCCTACGAGCAGTACTTC. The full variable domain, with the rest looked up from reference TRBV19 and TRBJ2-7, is DGGITQSPKYLFRKEGQNVTLSCEQNLNHDAMYWYRQDPGQGLRLIYYSQIVNDFQKGDIAEGYSVSREKKESFPLTVTSAQKNPTAFYLCASKVRGTGAYEQYFGPGTRLTVT.

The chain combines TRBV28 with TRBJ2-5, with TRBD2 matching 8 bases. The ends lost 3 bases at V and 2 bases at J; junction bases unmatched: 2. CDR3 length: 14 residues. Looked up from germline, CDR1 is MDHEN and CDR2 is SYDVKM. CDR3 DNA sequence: TGTGCCAGCAGTTTGAGACTAGCGCAAGAGACCCAGTACTTC. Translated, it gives CASSLRLAQETQYF. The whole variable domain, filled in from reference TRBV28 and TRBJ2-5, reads DVKVTQSSRYLVKRTGEKVFLECVQDMDHENMFWYRQDPGLGLRLIYFSYDVKMKEKGDIPEGYSVSREKKERFSLILESASTNQTSMYLCASSLRLAQETQYFGPGTRLLVL.

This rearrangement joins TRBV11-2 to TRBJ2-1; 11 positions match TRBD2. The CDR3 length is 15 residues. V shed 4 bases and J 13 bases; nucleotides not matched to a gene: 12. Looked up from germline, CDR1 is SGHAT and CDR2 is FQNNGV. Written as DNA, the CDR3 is TGTGCCAGCAGCTCCGCTAGCGGGGGGCTGGCTTTTCAGTTCTTC. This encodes CASSSASGGLAFQFF.

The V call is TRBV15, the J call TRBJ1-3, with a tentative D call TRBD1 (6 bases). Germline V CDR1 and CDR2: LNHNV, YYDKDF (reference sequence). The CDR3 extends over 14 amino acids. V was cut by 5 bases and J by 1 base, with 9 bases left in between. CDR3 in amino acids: CATSPRGSGNTIYF. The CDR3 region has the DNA TGTGCCACCAGCCCAAGGGGGTCTGGAAACACCATATATTTT.

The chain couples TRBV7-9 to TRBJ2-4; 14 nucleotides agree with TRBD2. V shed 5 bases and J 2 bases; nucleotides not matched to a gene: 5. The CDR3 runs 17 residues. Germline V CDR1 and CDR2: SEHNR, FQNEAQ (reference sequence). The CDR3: CASSPTSGRASKNIQYF. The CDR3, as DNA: TGTGCCAGCAGCCCGACTAGCGGGAGGGCCTCCAAAAACATTCAGTACTTC.

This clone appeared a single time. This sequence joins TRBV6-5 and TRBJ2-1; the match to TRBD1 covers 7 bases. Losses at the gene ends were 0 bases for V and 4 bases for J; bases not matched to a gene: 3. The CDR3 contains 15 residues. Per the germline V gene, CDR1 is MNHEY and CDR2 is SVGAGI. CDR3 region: CASSYSAGGYNEQFF. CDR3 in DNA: TGTGCCAGCAGTTACTCGGCAGGGGGATACAATGAGCAGTTCTTC.